The source of this T cell receptor (beta chain) is a study of blood T cell repertoires in COVID-19. Overall study context: Whether acute or convalescent, the COVID-19 samples came from the United States, Italy and Spain. In each case, the material was cDNA or gDNA derived from T cells, B-cell-depleted T cells, or PBMCs.

Germline V gene data show CDR1 as MNHNY and CDR2 as SVGAGI (reference sequence). The CDR3 runs 14 residues. V shed 5 bases, J shed 8 bases, and the junction held 5 bases outside the gene matches. In the original analysis: Quantification of nucleated cells was approximated via reference gene primer amplification. Sequencing used immunoSEQ multiplex PCR; TCRdb keeps in-frame clones, though not all of them. V and J calls and clone size follow that table, whereas D and trimming were derived from the DNA. The sample lists about 130,000 clones; about 79% were seen once. The rearrangement links TRBV6-6 to TRBJ2-1, with 11 bases that match TRBD1. The sample taken for sequencing was peripheral blood. The receptor's source is a woman aged 45 to 65 with acute or convalescent COVID-19. CDR3 sequence reads: CASSPGTGGDEQFF. Here the CDR3 DNA reads TGTGCCAGCAGTCCAGGGACAGGGGGTGATGAGCAGTTCTTC.